One T cell receptor (beta chain) is described in this entry. No antigen is known for it. This sample includes further DNA sequences coding for the same CDR3. These data are taken from a study of cytomegalovirus exposure and HLA in healthy donors. Study-wide results and caveats: Later, an analysis found that common viral pathogens appeared to be linked with several of the most significant clusters.

PCR primers comprised 60 Vbeta and 13 Jbeta primers. Sequenced by immunoSEQ multiplex PCR; TCRdb stores in-frame clones only, minus some. The data hold 150,000 to 200,000 clones, with approximately 73% observed a single time. CDR3 length: 15 amino acids. V was trimmed by 3 bases and J by 0 bases, leaving 10 bases between them. Looked up from germline, CDR1 is SGDLS and CDR2 is YYNGEE. Although they were nominally healthy when sampled, donors likely had unrecorded immune exposures. V and J are TRBV9 and TRBJ1-5; D possibly corresponds to TRBD1 (5 bases). The TCR was taken from a man aged 25 to 40 in good health and CMV-seropositive. Sequenced: PBMCs. The CDR3 DNA reads TGTGCCAGCAGCGCCCGGGGGGATAGCAATCAGCCCCAGCATTTT. This gives the protein CASSARGDSNQPQHF.